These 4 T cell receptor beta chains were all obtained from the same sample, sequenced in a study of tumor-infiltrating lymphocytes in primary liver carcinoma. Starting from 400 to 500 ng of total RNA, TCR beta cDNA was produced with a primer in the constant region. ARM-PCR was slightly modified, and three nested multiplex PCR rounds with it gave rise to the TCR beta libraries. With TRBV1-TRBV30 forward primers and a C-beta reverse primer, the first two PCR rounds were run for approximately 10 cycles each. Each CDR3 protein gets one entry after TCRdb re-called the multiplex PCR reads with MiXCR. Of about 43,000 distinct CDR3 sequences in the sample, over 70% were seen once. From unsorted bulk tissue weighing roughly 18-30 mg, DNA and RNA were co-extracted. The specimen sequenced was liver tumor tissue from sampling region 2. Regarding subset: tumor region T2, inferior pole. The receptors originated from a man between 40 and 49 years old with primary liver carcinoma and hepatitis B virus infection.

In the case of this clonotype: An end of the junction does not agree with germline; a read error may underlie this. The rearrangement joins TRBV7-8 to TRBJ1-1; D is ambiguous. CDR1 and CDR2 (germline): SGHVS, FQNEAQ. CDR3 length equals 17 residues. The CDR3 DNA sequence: TGTACCAGCAGCTTAAGGGAGAACATACAAATAAACACTGAGGCTCTCTTT. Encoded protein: CTSSLRENIQINTEALF.

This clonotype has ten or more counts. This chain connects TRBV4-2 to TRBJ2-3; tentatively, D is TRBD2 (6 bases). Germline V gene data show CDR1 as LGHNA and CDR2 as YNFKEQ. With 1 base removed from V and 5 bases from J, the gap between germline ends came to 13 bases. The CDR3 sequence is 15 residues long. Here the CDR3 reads CASSQGLEGGDTQYF. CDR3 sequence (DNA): TGTGCCAGCAGCCAAGGTTTGGAGGGTGGAGATACGCAGTATTTT.

The CDR3 DNA follows: TGTGCTGCCAGCTTTCCCGCGACTAGCGGGACCAAAAACATTCAGTACTTC. As protein: CAASFPATSGTKNIQYF. J is TRBJ2-4 and V is TRBV11-1, with 11 nucleotides matching TRBD2. The germline CDR1 and CDR2 sequences are SGHAT and FQDESV (reference sequence). There are 17 residues in the CDR3. The variable domain in full, with the rest retrieved from reference TRBV11-1 and TRBJ2-4, is EAEVAQSPRYKITEKSQAVAFWCDPISGHATLYWYRQILGQGPELLVQFQDESVVDDSQLPKDRFSAERLKGVDSTLKIQPAELGDSAMYLCAASFPATSGTKNIQYFGAGTRLSVL.

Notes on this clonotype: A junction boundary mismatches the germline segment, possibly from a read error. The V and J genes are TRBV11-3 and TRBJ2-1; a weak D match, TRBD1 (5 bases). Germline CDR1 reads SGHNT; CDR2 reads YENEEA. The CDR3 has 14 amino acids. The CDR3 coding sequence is TGTGCCAGCAGCTTAGGCGTCTCGGACAATGAGCAGATCTTT. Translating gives CASSLGVSDNEQIF.